The 18 T cell receptor beta chains listed next were all sequenced from one sample in a study of beta chain features in type 1 diabetes. Expressed TCRB transcripts got sequenced, as all isolated RNA was reverse transcribed. TCRdb's copy holds only in-frame clones and misses some; the assay was immunoSEQ multiplex PCR. This sample has about 290,000 clones, with under 8.5% found just once. Input material: central memory CD4+ T cells from blood. The receptor set was obtained from a woman between 18 and 29 years old in good health.

V gene TRBV7-2 combines with J gene TRBJ2-3; D uncertain. Germline values: CDR1 SGHTA, CDR2 FQGNSA. The CDR3 covers 14 residues. Trimming took off 5 bases at V and 6 bases at J, with 15 bases between the two ends. CDR3 DNA: TGTGCCAGCAGCCCTTCGGTTTCAAGCGATACGCAGTATTTT. This sequence encodes CASSPSVSSDTQYF.

This clone was found many times. This chain joins TRBV6-4 and TRBJ1-6; TRBD1 might be the D (5 bases). The V gene lost 2 bases and the J gene lost 8 bases, with 10 bases spanning the gap. The CDR3 length is 14 residues. Looked up from germline, CDR1 is MRHNA and CDR2 is SNTAGT. The CDR3 loop is CASSDGGRDSPLHF. As DNA, the CDR3 is TGTGCCAGCAGTGACGGGGGAAGGGATTCACCCCTCCACTTT.

This clone was recorded a few times. This chain connects TRBV10-3 to TRBJ2-3; no firm D call. The V end was cut by 0 bases, the J end by 2 bases, with 9 bases between. This CDR3 is 15 amino acids long. From germline, CDR1 is ENHRY and CDR2 SYGVKD. The CDR3, as DNA: TGTGCCATCAGTGAGTCGCACGGAACCACAGATACGCAGTATTTT. Its protein is CAISESHGTTDTQYF.

Remarks on this clone: Germline and junction disagree at one end, which may indicate a read error. V usage is TRBV10-3 and J usage is TRBJ1-5; D remains unclear. CDR1 and CDR2 from the germline V gene are ENHRY and SYGVKD. The CDR3 runs 14 residues. The CDR3 spells CASSQKSGNQPQHF. CDR3 in DNA: TGTGCCAGCAGTCAGAAGTCTGGCAATCAGCCCCAGCATTTT.

This clone has only a few counts. The rearrangement links TRBV9 to TRBJ2-1, with D possibly being TRBD2 (5 bases). This CDR3 region has 13 residues. Germline CDR1 reads SGDLS; CDR2 reads YYNGEE. Trimming pared 4 bases from V and 8 bases from J, leaving 13 bases between. The CDR3 sequence is CASSSGFRDEQFF. The CDR3 coding sequence is TGTGCCAGCAGCAGCGGTTTTAGGGATGAGCAGTTCTTC.

The rearrangement uses TRBV10-3 and TRBJ2-7; tentatively, D is TRBD1 (6 bases). V was cut by 0 bases and J by 5 bases, with 20 bases left in between. The CDR3 is 17 residues long. Germline V gene data show CDR1 as ENHRY and CDR2 as SYGVKD. The CDR3 nucleotides are TGTGCCATCAGTGAGTCTAGGTCAGGGGATTATCATCACGAGCAGTACGTC. It specifies CAISESRSGDYHHEQYV.

This clone was seen only a few times. The rearrangement uses TRBV11-3 and TRBJ1-3; D is unclear. Between the trimmed V and J ends, which lost 2 bases and 0 bases, there was a span of 5 bases. The CDR3 is made up of 14 amino acids. Germline values: CDR1 SGHNT, CDR2 YENEEA. CDR3 amino acids: CASSLRTSGNTIYF. CDR3 coding DNA: TGTGCCAGCAGCTTACGGACCTCTGGAAACACCATATATTTT.

In this sample, this clone turned up a few times. The chain links TRBV9 to TRBJ1-2; a possible D gene is TRBD1 (5 bases). The V end was cut by 4 bases, the J end by 0 bases, with 13 bases between. The CDR3 is 15 amino acids. CDR1 and CDR2 from the germline V gene are SGDLS and YYNGEE. The CDR3 sequence is CASSPGGATNYGYTF. The CDR3 nucleotides read TGTGCCAGCAGCCCCGGGGGAGCCACTAACTATGGCTACACCTTC. Using reference TRBV9 and TRBJ1-2 for the parts outside the CDR3, the full variable domain is DSGVTQTPKHLITATGQRVTLRCSPRSGDLSVYWYQQSLDQGLQFLIQYYNGEERAKGNILERFSAQQFPDLHSELNLSSLELGDSALYFCASSPGGATNYGYTFGSGTRLTVV.

This clone has a count of ten or more. This chain joins TRBV28 and TRBJ1-3; D uncertain. The CDR3 is 12 residues long. Germline V gene data show CDR1 as MDHEN and CDR2 as SYDVKM. Trimming left V 3 bases short and J 4 bases short, with 4 bases between. CDR3 loop: CASSFRGNTIYF. Here the CDR3 DNA reads TGTGCCAGCAGTTTTCGAGGAAACACCATATATTTT.

This clone showed up just a few times. V is TRBV29-1 and J is TRBJ2-3; no reliable D call. V shed 4 bases and J shed 2 bases, with 7 bases lying between them. CDR1 SQVTM and CDR2 ANQGSEA come from the germline V gene. The CDR3 contains 12 residues. Here the CDR3 reads CSVARNTDTQYF. In nucleotides, the CDR3 is TGCAGCGTTGCTCGGAACACAGATACGCAGTATTTT.

This clone was observed many times. The chain combines TRBV5-6 with TRBJ1-4, with D possibly being TRBD1 (5 bases). With 1 base removed from V and 8 bases from J, the gap between germline ends came to 18 bases. CDR1 and CDR2 (germline): SGHDT, YYEEEE. The CDR3 consists of 16 residues. CDR3 nucleotides: TGTGCCAGCAGCTTGTATCTGGGGGTTCGAAGCGAAAAACTGTTTTTT. Residues: CASSLYLGVRSEKLFF.

This chain connects TRBV6-5 to TRBJ1-1; 8 positions match TRBD1. V gave up 4 bases and J gave up 1 base; unmatched junction bases: 5. The CDR3 loop spans 15 amino acids. Germline-derived CDR1 and CDR2 are MNHEY and SVGAGI. CDR3 in amino acids: CASSSRQGRNTEAFF. CDR3 in DNA: TGTGCCAGCAGTTCAAGACAGGGGCGGAACACTGAAGCTTTCTTT.

The J gene is TRBJ2-3, the V gene TRBV12-5; D may match TRBD1 or TRBD2 (6 bases each). The CDR3 is 15 amino acids. With 1 base removed from V and 5 bases from J, the gap between germline ends came to 13 bases. Germline CDR1 LGHNT, CDR2 FRNRAP. The CDR3 DNA reads as TGTGCTAGTGGTTTGGGTCGGGGGCTGGGAGATACGCAGTATTTT. Its protein is CASGLGRGLGDTQYF.

The V and J genes are TRBV4-3 and TRBJ1-1; D not resolved. The germline V gene encodes CDR1 LGHNA and CDR2 YSLEER. This CDR3 comprises 14 residues. V dropped 1 base and J dropped 4 bases, with 10 bases sitting between them. The CDR3 sequence is CASSQAVFGTEAFF. In DNA, the CDR3 is TGCGCCAGCAGCCAAGCAGTTTTCGGCACTGAAGCTTTCTTT.

The chain joins TRBV9 to TRBJ1-4; D ambiguous. V lost 2 bases and J lost 1, with 15 bases in between. Germline CDR1 and CDR2: SGDLS and YYNGEE. The CDR3 length is 17 residues. The CDR3 protein is CASSVGLGGITNEKLFF. The CDR3 DNA reads as TGTGCCAGCAGCGTCGGACTTGGCGGGATAACTAATGAAAAACTGTTTTTT.

This clone was detected a few times. DNA for the CDR3: TGCGCCAGCAGCCGCGACAGACGCTACAATGAGCAGTTCTTC. Its protein is CASSRDRRYNEQFF. The chain uses TRBV4-1 and TRBJ2-1, with D maybe TRBD1 (5 bases). Between the trimmed V and J ends, which lost 4 bases and 3 bases, there was a span of 10 bases. Germline V lookup: CDR1 MGHRA, CDR2 YSYEKL. This CDR3 is built from 14 residues.

The chain joins TRBV7-9 to TRBJ2-7; 8 nucleotides agree with TRBD1. The CDR3 extends over 14 amino acids. After removal of 6 bases from V and 5 bases from J, the junction contained 9 bases not matched to a gene. The germline V gene encodes CDR1 SEHNR and CDR2 FQNEAQ (reference sequence). CDR3 amino acids: CASRSGGAGHEQYF. Here the CDR3 DNA reads TGTGCCAGCAGGTCAGGGGGCGCGGGCCACGAGCAGTACTTC.

The chain links TRBV30 to TRBJ1-2, with 9 bases fitting TRBD1. Germline V gives CDR1 GTSNPN, CDR2 SVGIG (reference sequence). The CDR3 runs to 15 residues. The junction had 12 bases not matched to a gene; V was cut back by 7 bases and J by 3 bases. The CDR3 DNA reads as TGTGCCTCTACAACCGGGACAGGGTTTTACTATGGCTACACCTTC. It yields the protein CASTTGTGFYYGYTF.